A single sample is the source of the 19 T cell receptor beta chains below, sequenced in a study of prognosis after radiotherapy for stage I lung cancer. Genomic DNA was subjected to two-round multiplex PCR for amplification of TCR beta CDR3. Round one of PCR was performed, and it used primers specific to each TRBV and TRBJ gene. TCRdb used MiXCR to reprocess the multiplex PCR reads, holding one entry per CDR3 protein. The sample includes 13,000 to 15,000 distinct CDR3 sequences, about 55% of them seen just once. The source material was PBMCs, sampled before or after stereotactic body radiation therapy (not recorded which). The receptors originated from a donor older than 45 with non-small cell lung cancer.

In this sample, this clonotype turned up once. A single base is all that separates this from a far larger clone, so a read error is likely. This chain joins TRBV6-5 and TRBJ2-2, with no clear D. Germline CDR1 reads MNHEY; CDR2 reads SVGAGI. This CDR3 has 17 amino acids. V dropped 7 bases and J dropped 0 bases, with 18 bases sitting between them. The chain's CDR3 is CASIPPWLSANTGELFF. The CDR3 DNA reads TGTGCCAGCATACCACCCTGGCTTTCGGCGAACACCGGGGAGCTGTTTTTT.

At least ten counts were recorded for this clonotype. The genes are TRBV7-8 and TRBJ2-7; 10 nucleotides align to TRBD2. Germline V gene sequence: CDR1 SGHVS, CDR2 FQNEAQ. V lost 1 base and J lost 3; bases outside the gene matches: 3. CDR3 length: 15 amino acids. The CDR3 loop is CASSLVSGRLYEQYF. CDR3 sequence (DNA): TGTGCCAGCAGCTTAGTTAGCGGGAGGCTCTACGAGCAGTACTTC.

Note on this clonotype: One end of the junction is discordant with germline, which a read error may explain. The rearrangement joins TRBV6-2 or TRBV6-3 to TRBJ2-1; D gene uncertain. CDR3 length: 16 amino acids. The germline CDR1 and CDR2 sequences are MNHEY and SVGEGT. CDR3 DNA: TGTGCCAGCAATTCCCAGACATGGAGCACCTACAATGATCAGTTCTTC. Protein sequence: CASNSQTWSTYNDQFF.

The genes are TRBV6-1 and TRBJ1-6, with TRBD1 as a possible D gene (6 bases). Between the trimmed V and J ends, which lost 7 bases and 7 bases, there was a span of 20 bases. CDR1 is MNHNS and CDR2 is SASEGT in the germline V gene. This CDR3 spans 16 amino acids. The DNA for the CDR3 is TGTGCCAGCACCTCCCGGGGGCGCCGGGAGAATTCACCCCTCCACTTT. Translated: CASTSRGRRENSPLHF.

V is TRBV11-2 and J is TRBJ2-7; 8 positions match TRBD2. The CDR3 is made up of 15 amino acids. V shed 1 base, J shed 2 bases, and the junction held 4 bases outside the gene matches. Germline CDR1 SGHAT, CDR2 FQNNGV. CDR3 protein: CASSLVAGGTYEQYF. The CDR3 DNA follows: TGTGCCAGCAGCTTAGTTGCGGGGGGCACCTACGAGCAGTACTTC.

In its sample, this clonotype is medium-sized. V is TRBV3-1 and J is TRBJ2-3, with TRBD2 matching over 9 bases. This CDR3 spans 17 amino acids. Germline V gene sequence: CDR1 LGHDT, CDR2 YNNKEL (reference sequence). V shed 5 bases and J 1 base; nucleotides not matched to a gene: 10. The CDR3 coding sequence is TGTGCCAGCAGCAGTCCTAGCGGGGTTGTTGGCACAGATACGCAGTATTTT. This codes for CASSSPSGVVGTDTQYF.

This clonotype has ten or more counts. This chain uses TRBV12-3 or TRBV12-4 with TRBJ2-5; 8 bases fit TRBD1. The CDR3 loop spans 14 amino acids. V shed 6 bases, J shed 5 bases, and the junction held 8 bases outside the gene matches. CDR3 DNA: TGTGCCAGCAGCTATCAGGGGGCGGTGGAGACCCAGTACTTC. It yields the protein CASSYQGAVETQYF.

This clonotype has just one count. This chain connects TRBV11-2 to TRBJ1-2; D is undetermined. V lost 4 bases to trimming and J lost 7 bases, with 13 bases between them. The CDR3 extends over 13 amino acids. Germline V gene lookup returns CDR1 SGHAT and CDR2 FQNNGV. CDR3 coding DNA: TGTGCCAGCAGCTCCCCCTCGAGGGCTGGCTACACCTTC. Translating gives CASSSPSRAGYTF.

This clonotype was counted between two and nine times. The CDR3 region has the DNA TGTGCCAGCAGCTTTGGGGGGGGGACCGGGGAGCTGTTTTTT. Translating it yields CASSFGGGTGELFF. The chain has TRBV11-2 and TRBJ2-2, with 7 bases that match TRBD2. Losses at the gene ends were 3 bases for V and 5 bases for J; bases not matched to a gene: 3. The V gene's germline CDR1 is SGHAT and CDR2 FQNNGV. This CDR3 is 14 amino acids long.

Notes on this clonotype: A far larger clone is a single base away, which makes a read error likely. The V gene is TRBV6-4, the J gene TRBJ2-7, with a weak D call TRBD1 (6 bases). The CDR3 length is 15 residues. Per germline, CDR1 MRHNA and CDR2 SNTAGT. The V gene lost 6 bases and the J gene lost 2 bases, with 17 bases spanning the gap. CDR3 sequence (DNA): TGTGCCAGCAGCCGGGACATGGATCCGGCCTACGAGCAGTACTTC. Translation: CASSRDMDPAYEQYF.

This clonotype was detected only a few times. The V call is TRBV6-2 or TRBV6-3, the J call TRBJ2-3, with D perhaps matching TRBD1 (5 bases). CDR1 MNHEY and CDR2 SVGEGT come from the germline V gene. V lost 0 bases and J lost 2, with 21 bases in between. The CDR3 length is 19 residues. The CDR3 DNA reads TGTGCCAGCAGTTACTCGATTATGGGCAGGGTGAGATCCACAGATACGCAGTATTTT. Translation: CASSYSIMGRVRSTDTQYF.

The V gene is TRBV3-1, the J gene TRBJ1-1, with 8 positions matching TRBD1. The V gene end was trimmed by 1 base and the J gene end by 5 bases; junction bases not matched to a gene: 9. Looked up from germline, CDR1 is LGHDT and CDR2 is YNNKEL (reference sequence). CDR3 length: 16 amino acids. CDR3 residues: CASSQGGQGALTEAFF. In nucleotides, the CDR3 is TGTGCCAGCAGCCAAGGGGGTCAGGGGGCGCTGACTGAAGCTTTCTTT.

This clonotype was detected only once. CDR3 sequence (DNA): TGCAGTGCTATCCGCCGGGGACTAGCGGTAGCTCGTGAGCAGTTCTTC. It codes for CSAIRRGLAVAREQFF. This sequence joins TRBV20-1 and TRBJ2-1; TRBD2 matches 11 bases. The CDR3 spans 16 residues. Germline CDR1 DFQATT, CDR2 SNEGSKA (reference sequence). Trimming took 4 bases from V and 9 from J; bases not matched to a gene: 14.

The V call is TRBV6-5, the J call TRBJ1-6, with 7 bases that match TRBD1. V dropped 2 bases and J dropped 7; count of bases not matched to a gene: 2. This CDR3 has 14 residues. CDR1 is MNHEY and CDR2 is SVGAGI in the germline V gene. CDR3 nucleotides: TGTGCCAGCAGTTACAGGGGGCGAAATTCACCCCTCCACTTT. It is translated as CASSYRGRNSPLHF.

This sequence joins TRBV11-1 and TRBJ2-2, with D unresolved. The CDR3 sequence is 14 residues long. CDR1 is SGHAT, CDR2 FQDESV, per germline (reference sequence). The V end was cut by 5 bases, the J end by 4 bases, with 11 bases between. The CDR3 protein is CASSNGLGTGELFF. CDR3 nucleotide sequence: TGTGCCAGCAGCAACGGGTTGGGCACCGGGGAGCTGTTTTTT.

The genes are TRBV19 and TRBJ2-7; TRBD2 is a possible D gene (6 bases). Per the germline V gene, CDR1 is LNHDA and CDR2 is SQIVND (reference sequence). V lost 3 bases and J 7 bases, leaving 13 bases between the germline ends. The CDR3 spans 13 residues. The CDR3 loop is CASSIGGTREQYF. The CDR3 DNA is TGTGCCAGTAGTATTGGCGGGACCCGGGAGCAGTACTTC.

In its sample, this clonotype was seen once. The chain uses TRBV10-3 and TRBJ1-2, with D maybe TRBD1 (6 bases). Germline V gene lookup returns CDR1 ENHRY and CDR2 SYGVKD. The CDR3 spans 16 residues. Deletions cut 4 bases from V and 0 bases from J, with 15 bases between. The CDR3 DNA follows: TGTGCCATCAGTGCGATCGACAGGACCGCTAACTATGGCTACACCTTC. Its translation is CAISAIDRTANYGYTF.

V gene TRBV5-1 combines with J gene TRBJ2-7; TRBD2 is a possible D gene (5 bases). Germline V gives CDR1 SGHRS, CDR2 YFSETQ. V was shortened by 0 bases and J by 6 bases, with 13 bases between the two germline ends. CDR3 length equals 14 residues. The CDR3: CASSLAEHRGEQYF. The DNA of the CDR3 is TGCGCCAGCAGCTTGGCCGAACACCGGGGCGAGCAGTACTTC.

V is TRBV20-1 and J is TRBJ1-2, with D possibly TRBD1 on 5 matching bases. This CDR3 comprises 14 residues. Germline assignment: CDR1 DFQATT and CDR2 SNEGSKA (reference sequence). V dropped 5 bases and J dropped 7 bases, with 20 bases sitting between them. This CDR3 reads CSAPEGRARGGYTF. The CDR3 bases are TGCAGTGCTCCCGAGGGACGGGCGAGGGGTGGCTACACCTTC.